The present T cell receptor (beta chain) was sequenced within a study of cytomegalovirus exposure and HLA in healthy donors. General study points: In vitro checks showed that a few CMV-associated chains really do target CMV antigens. Many donors shared some public TCRs, even though most TCR sequences were rare. Subsequent analysis showed first-cohort TCR clusters tending to co-occur in 95 to 150 validation repertoires. As was reported, the classifier diagnosed cytomegalovirus status with high specificity and sensitivity.

The data were produced by immunoSEQ multiplex PCR, yet TCRdb's version contains in-frame clones alone and is incomplete. The repertoire holds some 140,000 clones, approximately 85% seen once, with roughly 1.4% in the top ten. Germline V gene lookup returns CDR1 SNHLY and CDR2 FYNNEI. CDR3 length: 15 residues. V was cut by 8 bases and J by 0 bases, with 15 bases left in between. A word on this clone: The antigen is unknown.

Source material: PBMCs. The source of this sequence is a woman in her thirties in good health and CMV-seronegative. V gene TRBV2 combines with J gene TRBJ2-3; maybe TRBD1 (5 bases). DNA for the CDR3: TGTGCCAGCTTAACTCCAGGGCCTAGCACAGATACGCAGTATTTT. Encoded protein: CASLTPGPSTDTQYF.